One sample yielded the 9 T cell receptor beta chains listed below, sequenced in a study of blood T cell repertoires in COVID-19. Some clones are missing from TCRdb's copy, which holds only in-frame ones; the method was immunoSEQ multiplex PCR. The sample carries about 670,000 clones, about 90% recorded once. The sequencing sample was made of peripheral blood. These receptors originate from a woman aged 18-29 years with acute or convalescent COVID-19.

The CDR3 bases are TGTGCCTGGGCCGTACAGACCTACGAGCAGTACTTC. Residues: CAWAVQTYEQYF. The V gene is TRBV30, the J gene TRBJ2-7; no reliable D call. The V and J ends lost 5 bases and 2 bases respectively, with 10 bases between them. CDR1 and CDR2 (germline): GTSNPN, SVGIG (reference sequence). The length of the CDR3 is 12 residues. Based on the CDR3 plus reference TRBV30 and TRBJ2-7, the full variable domain is SQTIHQWPATLVQPVGSPLSLECTVEGTSNPNLYWYRQAAGRGLQLLFYSVGIGQISSEVPQNLSASRPQDRQFILSSKKLLLSDSGFYLCAWAVQTYEQYFGPGTRLTVT.

This chain uses TRBV7-2 with TRBJ1-4, with D perhaps TRBD1 (5 bases). V lost 1 base and J 3 bases, leaving 9 bases between the germline ends. CDR1 and CDR2 (germline): SGHTA, FQGNSA. This CDR3 is 15 amino acids long. The DNA of the CDR3 is TGTGCCAGCAGCTTAGTAAGGGGTTCTAATGAAAAACTGTTTTTT. This translates into CASSLVRGSNEKLFF.

The chain recombines TRBV6-2 or TRBV6-3 with TRBJ2-2; weak D call: TRBD2 (5 bases). This CDR3 contains 15 residues. Germline CDR1 reads MNHEY; CDR2 reads SVGEGT. The germline V and J ends were trimmed by 0 bases and 1 base, with 6 bases remaining between them. The CDR3 region has the DNA TGTGCCAGCAGTTACTCACTAGAGAACACCGGGGAGCTGTTTTTT. Translated, it gives CASSYSLENTGELFF.

The gene calls are TRBV19 and TRBJ2-7; possible D gene TRBD1, 6 bases. The germline V gene encodes CDR1 LNHDA and CDR2 SQIVND (reference sequence). The CDR3 runs to 14 residues. V dropped 5 bases and J dropped 1 base, with 12 bases sitting between them. CDR3 residues: CASSLTGQSYEQYF. Written as DNA, the CDR3 is TGTGCCAGTAGTTTGACCGGACAGTCCTACGAGCAGTACTTC. The full variable domain, rest sourced from reference TRBV19 and TRBJ2-7, is DGGITQSPKYLFRKEGQNVTLSCEQNLNHDAMYWYRQDPGQGLRLIYYSQIVNDFQKGDIAEGYSVSREKKESFPLTVTSAQKNPTAFYLCASSLTGQSYEQYFGPGTRLTVT.

This sequence joins TRBV6-5 and TRBJ1-4; tentatively, D is TRBD1 (6 bases). V was cut by 6 bases and J by 5 bases, with 10 bases left in between. CDR1 MNHEY and CDR2 SVGAGI come from the germline V gene. The length of the CDR3 is 13 residues. The CDR3 DNA is TGTGCCAGCAGGACTACAGGGAATGAAAAACTGTTTTTT. It is translated as CASRTTGNEKLFF.

The chain joins TRBV6-5 to TRBJ1-2; 8 bases line up with TRBD1. The CDR3 has 12 residues. Per germline, CDR1 MNHEY and CDR2 SVGAGI. Trimming removed 9 bases from V and 4 bases from J; junction bases left unmatched: 4. CDR3 protein: CASDRGGYGYTF. CDR3 in DNA: TGTGCCAGTGACAGGGGAGGCTATGGCTACACCTTC.

This chain joins TRBV12-3 or TRBV12-4 and TRBJ1-1, with TRBD1 as a possible D gene (6 bases). The CDR3 sequence is 13 residues long. Between the trimmed V and J ends, which lost 7 bases and 6 bases, there was a span of 15 bases. This CDR3 is CASINTGLAEAFF. CDR3 coding DNA: TGTGCCAGCATCAATACAGGGCTTGCTGAAGCTTTCTTT.

This rearrangement joins TRBV18 to TRBJ2-3; a weak D match, TRBD1 (6 bases). CDR1 is KGHSH and CDR2 is LQKENI in the germline V gene. The CDR3 loop spans 14 amino acids. V was trimmed by 6 bases and J by 2 bases, leaving 12 bases between them. CDR3 loop: CASSRTAATDTQYF. The DNA of the CDR3 is TGTGCCAGCTCGCGGACAGCTGCCACAGATACGCAGTATTTT.

This clone has more than one count but fewer than ten. The rearrangement uses TRBV6-5 and TRBJ1-2, with 8 bases identical to TRBD1. The CDR3 extends over 14 amino acids. CDR1 is MNHEY and CDR2 is SVGAGI in the germline V gene. V lost 5 bases and J lost 6; bases outside the gene matches: 8. CDR3 in DNA: TGTGCCAGCAGTCAGGGGGACAGGCGCAATGGCTACACCTTC. It encodes CASSQGDRRNGYTF.